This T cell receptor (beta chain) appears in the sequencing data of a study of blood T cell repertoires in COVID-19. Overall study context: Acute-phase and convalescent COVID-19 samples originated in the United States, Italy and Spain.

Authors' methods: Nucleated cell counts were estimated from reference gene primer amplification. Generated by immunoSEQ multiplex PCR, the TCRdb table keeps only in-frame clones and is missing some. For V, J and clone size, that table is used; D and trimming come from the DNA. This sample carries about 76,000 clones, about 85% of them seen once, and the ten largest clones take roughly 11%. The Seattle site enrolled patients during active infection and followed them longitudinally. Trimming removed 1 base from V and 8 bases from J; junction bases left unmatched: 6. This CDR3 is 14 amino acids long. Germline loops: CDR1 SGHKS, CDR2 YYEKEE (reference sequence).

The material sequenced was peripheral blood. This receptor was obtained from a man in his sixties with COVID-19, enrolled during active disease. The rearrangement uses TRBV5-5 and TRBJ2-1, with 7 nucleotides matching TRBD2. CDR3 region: CASSLLLAIDEQFF. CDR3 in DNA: TGTGCCAGCAGCTTGCTACTAGCGATCGATGAGCAGTTCTTC.